This T cell receptor beta chain was recovered during a study of T cells after yellow fever vaccination. TCRdb itself ran the 5' RACE reads through MiXCR, one entry per CDR3 protein. This sample has approximately 260,000 distinct CDR3 sequences; roughly 13% occur once, and the top ten carry 0.45% to 0.65%. Trimming cost V 0 bases and J 11 bases, with 11 bases left between them. The CDR3 extends over 12 amino acids. The V gene's germline CDR1 is GTSNPN and CDR2 SVGIG (reference sequence). This clonotype was seen only a few times. The chain is built from TRBV30 and TRBJ2-4; D possibly corresponds to TRBD1 (5 bases). The sample here was CD4+ T cells sorted from PBMCs, taken 45 days after the yellow fever booster vaccination. The TCR originated in a man in his thirties or forties who received the YFV17D yellow fever vaccine. The CDR3 spells CAWSVVTGFQYF. The DNA for the CDR3 is TGTGCCTGGAGTGTTGTCACAGGCTTTCAGTACTTC.